These T cell receptor beta chains were read from a single sample in a study of neurological immune-mediated disorders. TCRdb recomputed calls from the 5' RACE reads with MiXCR, one row per CDR3 protein. The table has tens of thousands of distinct CDR3 sequences, approximately 13% seen once; the top ten hold 5%. The material sequenced was PBMCs. The origin of the receptors is a female donor with HTLV-1-associated myelopathy (HAM/TSP). Each CDR3 is given with its conserved first and last residue. D genes are given only for firm matches. Size is omitted from some rows. Given values are once, few, many or a class for expanded clones.

V,D,length,J,size,DNA,CDR3
TRBV3-1,-,15,TRBJ2-5,many,TGTGCCAGCAGCCAATCCCAGGGGAGGGTTCGGACCCAGTACTTC,CASSQSQGRVRTQYF
TRBV20-1,TRBD2,13,TRBJ2-4,-,TGCAGTGCTAGAGATGAGCGGGAGGGGGGCAGCTACTTC,CSARDEREGGSYF
TRBV18,-,12,TRBJ2-7,many,TGTGCCAGCTCACCAGGGCCCGGGGAGCAGTACTTC,CASSPGPGEQYF
TRBV5-1,TRBD1,15,TRBJ2-3,-,TGCGCCAGCAGCCTCCAGGGGGTCAGGGTAGATACGCAGTATTTT,CASSLQGVRVDTQYF
TRBV5-1,-,13,TRBJ2-6,many,TGCGCCAGCAGGTCCGACTGGGCCAACGTCCTGACTTTC,CASRSDWANVLTF
TRBV9,TRBD2,14,TRBJ2-7,few,TGTGCCAGCAGCCCCCCCAGCGGGGGGGCCGAGCAGTACTTC,CASSPPSGGAEQYF
TRBV5-1,-,13,TRBJ2-1,many,TGCGCCAGCAGCTTGCAGGGGTACAATGAGCAGTTCTTC,CASSLQGYNEQFF
TRBV3-1,TRBD1,14,TRBJ1-2,many,TGTGCCAGCAGCCAAGGACAGGGGGACTATGGCTACACCTTC,CASSQGQGDYGYTF
TRBV29-1,-,12,TRBJ2-7,many,TGCAGCGTTGGCCAAAGGGTCCACGAGCAGTACTTC,CSVGQRVHEQYF
TRBV6-2/TRBV6-3,TRBD1,14,TRBJ2-1,many,TGTGCCAGCAGCCCCAGGGGGCAGGACAATGAGCAGTTCTTC,CASSPRGQDNEQFF
TRBV7-9,-,15,TRBJ2-7,many,TGTGCCAGCAGCTTAGAGGCTGGCGGCTCCTACGAGCAGTACTTC,CASSLEAGGSYEQYF
TRBV5-1,TRBD1,17,TRBJ1-4,many,TGCGCCAGCAGCTTGGACGCAACAAACCGGGACAGTGGAAAACTGTTTTTT,CASSLDATNRDSGKLFF
TRBV20-1,-,13,TRBJ1-1,many,TGCAGTGCTAGAGTTCAGGAGAACACTGAAGCTTTCTTT,CSARVQENTEAFF
TRBV9,-,14,TRBJ2-3,many,TGTGCCAGCAGCGTACTTAGAATCACAGATACGCAGTATTTT,CASSVLRITDTQYF
TRBV20-1,TRBD2,16,TRBJ2-1,many,TGCAGTGCTCCGAGCGGGGGGGCCGCGGGTTACAATGAGCAGTTCTTC,CSAPSGGAAGYNEQFF
TRBV20-1,-,12,TRBJ2-5,few,TGCAGTGCTTGGGACGGAGAAGAGACCCAGTACTTC,CSAWDGEETQYF
TRBV20-1,TRBD2,13,TRBJ2-3,many,TGCAGTGCTAGTGCGGGAGCAACAGATACGCAGTATTTT,CSASAGATDTQYF
TRBV4-1,-,14,TRBJ2-2,many,TGCGCCAGCAGGCCCCCAGAGAACACCGGGGAGCTGTTTTTT,CASRPPENTGELFF
TRBV13,-,18,TRBJ2-6,many,TGTGCCAGCAGCTTAGAACGCGGCAGCGCTTCTGGGGCCAACGTCCTGACTTTC,CASSLERGSASGANVLTF
TRBV25-1,-,15,TRBJ1-1,many,TGTGCCAGCAGTGAAACGGGACGGGGGAACACTGAAGCTTTCTTT,CASSETGRGNTEAFF
TRBV3-1,TRBD2,17,TRBJ2-3,many,TGTGCCAGCAGCCGAAACTTAGCGGGGGCCACCGCAGATACGCAGTATTTT,CASSRNLAGATADTQYF
TRBV4-1,-,13,TRBJ1-1,many,TGCGCCAGCAGCCCTCCCCCTTGGCCTGAAGCTTTCTTT,CASSPPPWPEAFF
TRBV6-1,-,16,TRBJ2-2,many,TGTGCCAGCAGTGAATTTAGGGGGGGGAGCACCGGGGAGCTGTTTTTT,CASSEFRGGSTGELFF
TRBV5-1,TRBD2,16,TRBJ2-1,many,TGCGCCAGCAGCTCGGTCGGTCTAGCGGGGGCCAATGAGCAGTTCTTC,CASSSVGLAGANEQFF
TRBV27,TRBD2,14,TRBJ2-7,many,TGTGCCACCGGACTGCGGGGGGACTCCTACGAGCAGTACTTC,CATGLRGDSYEQYF
TRBV6-6,-,12,TRBJ2-5,many,TGTGCCAGCAGTGAGTCCCAAAAGACCCAGTACTTC,CASSESQKTQYF
TRBV5-5,-,10,TRBJ2-1,-,TGTGCCAGCACTAGCCGGGAGCAGTTCTTC,CASTSREQFF
TRBV7-2,TRBD2,16,TRBJ2-1,many,TGTGCCAGCAGCCCCGGCGGCAGCGGGGCACTAGCTGAGCAGTTCTTC,CASSPGGSGALAEQFF
TRBV7-8,-,13,TRBJ2-3,-,TGTGCCAGCAGCCGGGGCAGGGCAGATACGCAGTATTTT,CASSRGRADTQYF
TRBV20-1,-,15,TRBJ2-1,-,TGCAGTGCAAACCAGGGAGGTCACAACTACAAAGAGCAGTTCTTC,CSANQGGHNYKEQFF
TRBV6-5,-,17,TRBJ2-1,many,TGTGCCAGCAGTTGGCCCTCTGGCGGGGCCCCCTACAATGAGCAGTTCTTC,CASSWPSGGAPYNEQFF
TRBV5-1,-,11,TRBJ1-6,many,TGCGCCAGCAGTTCCCCCGGACCCCTCCACTTT,CASSSPGPLHF